These 25 T cell receptor beta chains originate from one sample sequenced in a study of monozygotic twins with inflammatory bowel disease. TCRdb re-called the 5' RACE reads, yielding one record per CDR3 amino acid sequence without DNA. Seen in this sample are about 450,000 distinct CDR3 sequences; the ten most common clones hold 2.4%. Sequencing was performed on blood. The origin of the receptors is a human donor with ulcerative colitis or Crohn's disease, or a healthy co-twin of an affected twin (not recorded which).

This chain connects TRBV14 to TRBJ2-1; TCRdb reports TRBD1, a call that lacks DNA to check it against. Germline V CDR1 and CDR2: SGHDN, FVKESK. The CDR3 extends over 13 amino acids. The CDR3 sequence is CASNSGPRAEQFF.

J is TRBJ1-1 and V is TRBV6-5; TCRdb names TRBD1, which stays unverified in the absence of DNA. Germline-derived CDR1 and CDR2 are MNHEY and SVGAGI. The CDR3 totals 12 residues. The CDR3 is CASSSQGRKAFF.

The chain combines TRBV7-2 with TRBJ2-1; the TRBD2 assignment by TCRdb is unverifiable without DNA. CDR1 is SGHTA and CDR2 is FQGNSA in the germline V gene. This CDR3 spans 13 amino acids. The CDR3 sequence is CASSLMRDNEQFF.

The V gene is TRBV27, the J gene TRBJ2-1; as DNA is missing, the TRBD1 call by TCRdb cannot be tested. The CDR3 extends over 14 amino acids. Per germline, CDR1 MNHEY and CDR2 SMNVEV (reference sequence). The CDR3 loop is CASSAYRVYNEQFF.

The gene calls are TRBV20-1 and TRBJ2-7; no DNA is available, so the TRBD1 call from TCRdb remains unchecked. The CDR3 spans 14 residues. Germline V CDR1 and CDR2: DFQATT, SNEGSKA (reference sequence). CDR3 in amino acids: CSASPEVLSYEQYF.

The genes are TRBV3-1 and TRBJ2-1. This CDR3 is 16 amino acids long. Germline CDR1 and CDR2: LGHDT and YNNKEL (reference sequence). CDR3 residues: CASSQVMVYSYNEQFF.

V is TRBV28 and J is TRBJ2-7; TCRdb's D call of TRBD1 is untestable without DNA. The CDR3 has 16 amino acids. Germline-derived CDR1 and CDR2 are MDHEN and SYDVKM. CDR3 residues: CASSPRGGVPNYEQYF.

CDR3 in amino acids: CASSPDRRRTDTQYF. The V gene is TRBV6-5, the J gene TRBJ2-3; checking the TCRdb D call of TRBD2 is not possible without DNA. Germline V lookup: CDR1 MNHEY, CDR2 SVGAGI. The CDR3 runs 15 residues.

This sequence joins TRBV19 and TRBJ2-2; TCRdb gives TRBD2 as the D gene, but with no DNA this cannot be confirmed. This CDR3 is 15 amino acids long. Germline V gene lookup returns CDR1 LNHDA and CDR2 SQIVND (reference sequence). CDR3 in amino acids: CATHPAGGLTGELFF.

The chain employs TRBV6-1 and TRBJ2-6; TCRdb's D call, TRBD1, is unchecked because there is no DNA. Germline V gives CDR1 MNHNS, CDR2 SASEGT. The CDR3 consists of 15 residues. This chain's CDR3 is CASSITGSGANVLTF.

This CDR3 reads CATSSPSGQNTGELFF. The rearrangement links TRBV15 to TRBJ2-2; the TCRdb call, TRBD2, lacks DNA for checking. There are 16 residues in the CDR3. Germline V gene sequence: CDR1 LNHNV, CDR2 YYDKDF (reference sequence).

The genes are TRBV7-2 and TRBJ2-7; lacking DNA, the TRBD2 call made by TCRdb goes unchecked. The length of the CDR3 is 14 residues. Germline CDR1 SGHTA, CDR2 FQGNSA. CDR3 residues: CASSQAIGGGEQYF.

The chain uses TRBV6-2 or TRBV6-3 and TRBJ2-6. There are 16 residues in the CDR3. In germline, CDR1 is MNHEY, CDR2 SVGEGT. The CDR3 loop is CASSFSSSSGANVLTF.

The chain couples TRBV11-2 to TRBJ1-4; as DNA is missing, the TRBD1 call by TCRdb cannot be tested. From germline, CDR1 is SGHAT and CDR2 FQNNGV. This CDR3 has 18 residues. The CDR3 loop is CASSPPRGTQMGNEKLFF. The whole variable domain, filled in from reference TRBV11-2 and TRBJ1-4, reads EAGVAQSPRYKIIEKRQSVAFWCNPISGHATLYWYQQILGQGPKLLIQFQNNGVVDDSQLPKDRFSAERLKGVDSTLKIQPAKLEDSAVYLCASSPPRGTQMGNEKLFFGSGTQLSVL.

V gene TRBV25-1 combines with J gene TRBJ1-4; TCRdb's D gene call, TRBD1, goes unchecked for lack of DNA. CDR1 and CDR2 (germline): MGHDK, SYGVNS. The CDR3 covers 14 residues. The CDR3 here is CASRETGINEKLFF.

V and J are TRBV7-2 and TRBJ2-5. This CDR3 region has 11 residues. Germline loops: CDR1 SGHTA, CDR2 FQGNSA. CDR3 in amino acids: CASRQQETQYF.

This chain links TRBV20-1 with TRBJ2-7; TCRdb's D call of TRBD1 is untestable without DNA. This CDR3 has 12 residues. CDR1 and CDR2 from the germline V gene are DFQATT and SNEGSKA (reference sequence). CDR3 sequence reads: CSAPGSSYEQYF.

This chain links TRBV7-8 with TRBJ2-3; with no DNA, the TCRdb D assignment of TRBD2 cannot be verified. The CDR3 consists of 16 residues. Germline loops: CDR1 SGHVS, CDR2 FQNEAQ. The CDR3 reads CASSLRTSGIPDTQYF.

V and J are TRBV19 and TRBJ1-1. CDR3 length equals 17 residues. The germline V gene encodes CDR1 LNHDA and CDR2 SQIVND (reference sequence). CDR3 loop: CASSQIPVNALNTEAFF.

The chain is built from TRBV14 and TRBJ2-1. Germline V CDR1 and CDR2: SGHDN, FVKESK. CDR3 length: 14 amino acids. CDR3 residues: CASSPLLQENEQFF.

V gene TRBV24-1 combines with J gene TRBJ1-5; TCRdb designates TRBD1, a call that cannot be tested without DNA. CDR1 KGHDR and CDR2 SFDVKD come from the germline V gene. The CDR3 extends over 13 amino acids. This CDR3 is CATQSRGNQPQHF.

The rearrangement links TRBV5-1 to TRBJ2-5; absent DNA, TCRdb's TRBD2 call cannot be checked. This CDR3 has 13 amino acids. Germline CDR1 reads SGHRS; CDR2 reads YFSETQ. The CDR3 spells CASSRTPEETQYF.

The chain uses TRBV29-1 and TRBJ1-2; lacking DNA, the TRBD1 call made by TCRdb goes unchecked. Looked up from germline, CDR1 is SQVTM and CDR2 is ANQGSEA. This CDR3 has 13 amino acids. The CDR3 sequence is CSVVSPGWTDYTF.

V and J are TRBV5-4 and TRBJ2-6. This CDR3 comprises 15 residues. Germline V gene sequence: CDR1 SGHNT, CDR2 YYREEE (reference sequence). CDR3 sequence reads: CASSPQVTGANVLTF.

CDR3: CASSSFGTGPMDTQYF. The rearrangement links TRBV27 to TRBJ2-3; the TCRdb D gene call, TRBD1, has no DNA to confirm it. This CDR3 spans 16 amino acids. Per the germline V gene, CDR1 is MNHEY and CDR2 is SMNVEV (reference sequence).